Listed here are 16 T cell receptor beta chains from one sample, sequenced in a study of T cells in Graves' hyperthyroidism and ophthalmopathy. The investigators amplified TCR beta CDR3 regions from RNA transcripts. Primed by the HTBI set, a first-round RT-PCR was run on the TCR CDR3. Using its own MiXCR run on the multiplex PCR reads, TCRdb lists one record per CDR3 protein. Found here are about 640,000 distinct CDR3 sequences, 20% of them singletons; the top ten hold 34%. The sample was blood. Every receptor here comes from a young man with Graves' ophthalmopathy.

The gene calls are TRBV4-1 and TRBJ1-1; D remains unclear. This CDR3 is built from 16 residues. The germline V and J ends were trimmed by 1 base and 1 base, with 13 bases remaining between them. CDR1 is MGHRA, CDR2 YSYEKL, per germline. CDR3 protein: CASSQVLTLANTEAFF. The DNA of the CDR3 is TGCGCCAGCAGCCAAGTCCTGACGTTGGCGAACACTGAAGCTTTCTTT.

The chain combines TRBV6-1 with TRBJ1-1; 9 bases agree with TRBD1. V lost 7 bases, J lost 4 bases, and 7 bases stayed unmatched. Germline values: CDR1 MNHNS, CDR2 SASEGT. The CDR3 spans 14 residues. The CDR3 reads CASKHRGQVTEAFF. Here the CDR3 DNA reads TGTGCCAGCAAACACAGGGGGCAGGTCACTGAAGCTTTCTTT.

This clonotype was seen only once. The chain links TRBV19 to TRBJ2-4; TRBD1 is a possible D gene (6 bases). V lost 11 bases and J 0 bases, leaving 14 bases between the germline ends. The germline V gene encodes CDR1 LNHDA and CDR2 SQIVND (reference sequence). The CDR3 runs 14 residues. CDR3: CAFRGRVAKNIQYF. CDR3 bases: TGTGCCTTCAGGGGAAGGGTAGCCAAAAACATTCAGTACTTC.

This clonotype was picked up a small number of times. The genes are TRBV5-4 and TRBJ2-7, with 11 bases identical to TRBD2. Losses at the gene ends were 0 bases for V and 4 bases for J; bases not matched to a gene: 6. Germline-derived CDR1 and CDR2 are SGHNT and YYREEE (reference sequence). The CDR3 extends over 16 amino acids. As DNA, the CDR3 is TGTGCCAGCAGCTTGGCGAGGGGGACTAGCGGATACGAGCAGTACTTC. Protein: CASSLARGTSGYEQYF.

The table lists this clonotype with a few counts. The chain joins TRBV10-3 to TRBJ1-1; no reliable D call. Deletions cut 3 bases from V and 2 bases from J, with 4 bases between. The CDR3 runs to 12 residues. Germline V gives CDR1 ENHRY, CDR2 SYGVKD. The CDR3 spells CAISEKNTEAFF. CDR3 nucleotide sequence: TGTGCCATCAGTGAAAAAAACACTGAAGCTTTCTTT.

The V and J genes are TRBV10-3 and TRBJ1-2, with 11 bases lining up with TRBD1. There are 13 residues in the CDR3. The V segment lost 10 bases and the J segment 8 bases; nucleotides outside the gene matches: 9. The germline V gene encodes CDR1 ENHRY and CDR2 SYGVKD. The CDR3 sequence: CATTGTGGLGYTF. The CDR3 DNA reads as TGTGCCACCACCGGGACAGGGGGTCTCGGCTACACCTTC.

This clonotype was seen at least ten times. This chain uses TRBV30 with TRBJ2-7, with D perhaps TRBD2 (5 bases). The V gene's germline CDR1 is GTSNPN and CDR2 SVGIG (reference sequence). The CDR3 runs to 12 residues. V lost 5 bases and J 2 bases, leaving 10 bases between the germline ends. The CDR3 region is CAWDPGTYEQYF. CDR3 nucleotide sequence: TGTGCCTGGGATCCGGGAACCTACGAGCAGTACTTC.

There are many counts of this clonotype. This chain connects TRBV3-1 to TRBJ1-5; 7 bases are shared with TRBD1. Per germline, CDR1 LGHDT and CDR2 YNNKEL (reference sequence). V trimming: 6 bases; J trimming: 7 bases; junction bases outside the gene matches: 12. CDR3 length equals 15 residues. The DNA for the CDR3 is TGTGCCAGCAGATCCAGAGGGGGCAGGGAACAGCCCCAGCATTTT. Protein product: CASRSRGGREQPQHF.

This clonotype was detected only a few times. V and J are TRBV5-1 and TRBJ1-1; D may be TRBD1 (5 bases). V was clipped by 1 base and J by 0 bases, with 13 bases between them. The CDR3 is 16 residues long. Germline lookup yields CDR1 SGHRS and CDR2 YFSETQ. The CDR3 loop is CASSLTSDILNTEAFF. CDR3 bases: TGCGCCAGCAGCTTGACTTCGGACATACTGAACACTGAAGCTTTCTTT.

The sample holds a few counts of this clonotype. At one end, the junction sequence differs from germline, possibly due to a read error. V gene TRBV30 combines with J gene TRBJ1-1; D gene uncertain. The CDR3 is made up of 11 amino acids. Looked up from germline, CDR1 is GTSNPN and CDR2 is SVGIG (reference sequence). CDR3 sequence: CQTRVTTQAFF. The DNA of the CDR3 is TGCCAGACGAGGGTCACCACCCAAGCTTTCTTT.

This clonotype was observed at least ten times. The chain has TRBV11-2 and TRBJ2-5, with D perhaps matching TRBD1 (7 bases). The V end lost 5 bases, the J end lost 5 bases, and 27 bases lay between the germline ends. Germline V gene lookup returns CDR1 SGHAT and CDR2 FQNNGV. The CDR3 spans 18 residues. CDR3 protein: CASSREGAGRGGGETQYF. The DNA of the CDR3 is TGTGCCAGCAGCCGTGAGGGGGCGGGGAGAGGTGGTGGGGAGACCCAGTACTTC. The variable domain in full, completed from reference TRBV11-2 and TRBJ2-5, reads EAGVAQSPRYKIIEKRQSVAFWCNPISGHATLYWYQQILGQGPKLLIQFQNNGVVDDSQLPKDRFSAERLKGVDSTLKIQPAKLEDSAVYLCASSREGAGRGGGETQYFGPGTRLLVL.

Comment on this clonotype: A much larger clone sits a single nucleotide away, making a read error possible. The V gene is TRBV6-1, the J gene TRBJ1-1; 11 bases align to TRBD1. Germline V gives CDR1 MNHNS, CDR2 SASEGT. CDR3 size: 13 residues. J lost 12 bases, V lost 3 bases, and 6 bases had no gene match. The CDR3 protein is CASSERDRGVTFF. The CDR3 coding sequence is TGTGCCAGCAGTGAGAGGGACAGGGGGGTAACTTTCTTT.

This clonotype was seen at least ten times. This chain uses TRBV5-5 with TRBJ2-3, with 12 bases aligning to TRBD2. Germline V gives CDR1 SGHKS, CDR2 YYEKEE (reference sequence). The CDR3 loop spans 16 amino acids. Trimming took 5 bases from V and 2 from J; bases not matched to a gene: 6. The CDR3, as DNA: TGTGCCAGCAGTTCCGGACTAGCGGGGATCACAGATACGCAGTATTTT. As protein: CASSSGLAGITDTQYF.

This clonotype has just a few counts. The chain's CDR3 is CATATGPSSGNTIYF. CDR3 bases: TGTGCCACCGCGACGGGCCCGAGCTCTGGAAACACCATATATTTT. J is TRBJ1-3 and V is TRBV15; D not resolved. CDR1 LNHNV and CDR2 YYDKDF come from the germline V gene (reference sequence). The V end lost 8 bases, the J end lost 0 bases, and 14 bases lay between the germline ends. This CDR3 is 15 amino acids long.

As to this clonotype: No conserved phenylalanine or tryptophan ends this CDR3, so it is likely a read error. The chain couples TRBV6-1 to TRBJ2-5; maybe TRBD2 (7 bases). V lost 6 bases and J lost 4, with 12 bases in between. This CDR3 has 13 amino acids. Germline V gene data show CDR1 as MNHNS and CDR2 as SASEGT. The CDR3 sequence: CASRKGGGETQYL. CDR3 in DNA: TGTGCCAGCAGAAAAGGGGGGGGAGAGACCCAGTACCTC.

The chain joins TRBV20-1 to TRBJ1-1, with D unclear. The CDR3 is 13 amino acids. Germline V gives CDR1 DFQATT, CDR2 SNEGSKA (reference sequence). V was trimmed by 1 base and J by 2 bases, leaving 8 bases between them. The CDR3 loop reads CSARGASNTEAFF. In nucleotides, the CDR3 is TGCAGTGCTAGAGGGGCTTCTAACACTGAAGCTTTCTTT.